This is a list of T cell receptor beta chains from one sample in a study of cytomegalovirus exposure and HLA in healthy donors. Profiled with immunoSEQ multiplex PCR; TCRdb holds only in-frame clones, not every one. Here the sample spans under 200,000 clones, around 80% being singletons. Sample: PBMCs. The receptors originated from a male donor in good health and CMV-seronegative. Both conserved end residues are part of each CDR3. A D gene is named only where the DNA matches it firmly. Clone sizes are given selectively: once, few, many, or a class where the clone is expanded.

cdr3_length,clone_size,v_call,j_call,d_call,cdr3_aa,cdr3_nt
17,NA,TRBV11-2,TRBJ1-3,NA,CASSLFITAFSGNTIYF,TGTGCCAGCAGCTTATTCATTACAGCCTTCTCTGGAAACACCATATATTTT
13,NA,TRBV5-1,TRBJ2-7,TRBD1,CASSFGQGDEQYF,TGCGCCAGCAGCTTTGGACAGGGGGACGAGCAGTACTTC
15,NA,TRBV18,TRBJ1-6,NA,CASSSLGDFKSPLHF,TGTGCCAGCTCATCGCTAGGAGACTTCAAATCACCCCTCCACTTT
15,NA,TRBV18,TRBJ2-7,TRBD1,CASSPERTGLFEQYF,TGTGCCAGCTCACCAGAGAGGACAGGGTTGTTCGAGCAGTACTTC
14,NA,TRBV4-1,TRBJ1-2,NA,CASSPGLGGGGYTF,TGCGCCAGCAGCCCCGGCCTGGGGGGGGGTGGCTACACCTTC
15,NA,TRBV7-2,TRBJ1-1,NA,CASSLYGGRNTEAFF,TGTGCCAGCAGCTTATACGGTGGGCGGAACACTGAAGCTTTCTTT
15,few,TRBV7-2,TRBJ1-5,NA,CASSLQGLFNQPQHF,TGTGCCAGCAGCTTACAGGGGCTCTTCAATCAGCCCCAGCATTTT
13,NA,TRBV5-1,TRBJ2-5,TRBD1,CASLGQPQETQYF,TGCGCCAGCTTGGGACAGCCCCAAGAGACCCAGTACTTC
13,NA,TRBV5-6,TRBJ2-7,TRBD1,CASSPTGIYEQYF,TGTGCCAGCAGCCCGACAGGGATCTACGAGCAGTACTTC
14,NA,TRBV6-1,TRBJ1-6,TRBD1,CASSHTGDNSPLHF,TGTGCCAGCAGCCATACAGGGGACAATTCACCCCTCCACTTT
14,NA,TRBV14,TRBJ2-2,TRBD1,CASRDRAYTGELFF,TGTGCCAGCAGGGACAGGGCGTACACCGGGGAGCTGTTTTTT
12,NA,TRBV10-3,TRBJ1-1,NA,CAISEGQGWAFF,TGTGCCATCAGTGAAGGGCAGGGCTGGGCTTTCTTT
14,once,TRBV7-2,TRBJ1-2,NA,CASSPSRGLYGYTF,TGTGCCAGCAGCCCCTCGCGGGGGCTCTATGGCTACACCTTC
14,NA,TRBV11-2,TRBJ1-6,NA,CASRQGIDNSPLHF,TGTGCCAGCAGGCAGGGGATCGATAATTCACCCCTCCACTTT
14,NA,TRBV30,TRBJ2-3,TRBD2,CAWRSAGGKDTQYF,TGTGCCTGGAGGTCAGCGGGGGGGAAAGATACGCAGTATTTT
16,NA,TRBV15,TRBJ1-5,TRBD1,CATSSSGTGGDQPQHF,TGTGCCACCAGCAGTTCCGGGACAGGGGGTGATCAGCCCCAGCATTTT
13,NA,TRBV6-1,TRBJ1-1,TRBD1,CASRNRGNTEAFF,TGTGCCAGCAGGAACAGGGGGAACACTGAAGCTTTCTTT
16,NA,TRBV19,TRBJ1-2,TRBD1,CASIPGQGVINYGYTF,TGTGCCAGCATACCGGGACAGGGGGTGATTAACTATGGCTACACCTTC
13,NA,TRBV5-4,TRBJ1-1,NA,CASSLARNTWAFF,TGTGCCAGCAGCTTGGCCCGCAATACTTGGGCTTTCTTT
14,NA,TRBV18,TRBJ2-7,TRBD1,CASSRTGNNYEQYF,TGTGCCAGCTCCCGGACAGGGAACAACTACGAGCAGTACTTC
14,NA,TRBV2,TRBJ1-1,NA,CASCKVVRDTEAFF,TGTGCCAGCTGTAAGGTGGTGAGGGACACTGAAGCTTTCTTT
17,NA,TRBV9,TRBJ1-6,TRBD1,CASSPRQGSDYNSPLHF,TGTGCCAGCAGCCCCCGACAGGGATCCGATTATAATTCACCCCTCCACTTT
17,NA,TRBV25-1,TRBJ2-1,TRBD2,CASSESRGGAKSQEQFF,TGTGCCAGCAGTGAATCTCGCGGGGGGGCGAAATCGCAGGAGCAGTTCTTC
14,NA,TRBV7-6,TRBJ2-5,TRBD1,CASSSKGQGETQYF,TGTGCCAGCAGCTCAAAGGGACAGGGCGAGACCCAGTACTTC
17,once,TRBV7-9,TRBJ2-1,TRBD2,CASSLSLRLAGHNEQFF,TGTGCCAGCAGCCTTAGCCTCCGACTAGCGGGGCACAATGAGCAGTTCTTC
16,NA,TRBV4-3,TRBJ1-2,NA,CASSQARFGRVPGYTF,TGCGCCAGCAGCCAAGCCCGATTTGGCAGGGTTCCTGGCTACACCTTC
11,NA,TRBV30,TRBJ1-1,NA,CAWSQYTEAFF,TGTGCCTGGAGCCAGTACACTGAAGCTTTCTTT